These T cell receptor beta chains were read from a single sample in a study of T cells in Graves' hyperthyroidism and ophthalmopathy. TCRdb recomputed calls from the multiplex PCR reads with MiXCR, one row per CDR3 protein. The sample lists approximately 420,000 distinct CDR3 sequences, more than 12% occurring once. Material for sequencing was blood. These TCRs come from a woman in her twenties or thirties with Graves' hyperthyroidism. Each CDR3 is given without its conserved first and last residue.

V gene,CDR3 protein
TRBV28,ASSPVTRGPYEQY
TRBV7-8,ASSAGTGGSYEQY
TRBV28,ASSFVRASGNGYT
TRBV5-6,ASSTQAKPDQPQH
TRBV29-1,SVTPGLAGAGYEQY
TRBV30,ASQWTGMDNEQF
TRBV28,ASSPHQTYEQY
TRBV9,ASSVDSGATQETQY
TRBV30,ASSQSDEQY
TRBV27,AGSTPGPSYEQY
TRBV7-2,ASSLNGRANTGELF
TRBV4-2,ASSMTADGYT
TRBV15,ATSLFTGPNEQF
TRBV28,ASSPSAHTQY
TRBV9,ASSVQTGKETQY
TRBV20-1,STGQTYEQY
TRBV7-9,ASSLALGGYGYT
TRBV30,AWKIGRAGELF
TRBV7-9,ASSSPDSEIAENTGELF
TRBV7-2,ASSYKGQGRLETQY
TRBV5-5,ASSLSLANTDTQY
TRBV29-1,SVDLGAETQY
TRBV20-1,SAQRTDFSYNEQC
TRBV29-1,SAIRAGPSYEQY
TRBV11-2,ASSSTGTPPYNEQF
TRBV5-6,ASRSSLSSGSNTEAF
TRBV19,ASSIRHLTGELF
TRBV13,ASSSMGLRGYT
TRBV24-1,ATSDPLDRGDYNEQF
TRBV5-6,ASSLRGSGYIQY
TRBV29-1,SVEDMLFGEGAGEAF
TRBV7-8,ASSLRQMNTEAF
TRBV7-9,ATQQGRTEAF
TRBV5-1,ASSLFGETEAF
TRBV9,ASSATSGMETQY
TRBV12-3/TRBV12-4,ASSLSAAQETQY
TRBV7-9,ASRYTSGSTLEQF
TRBV6-1,ASSQTGIYEQY
TRBV27,ASSIRGLTDTQY
TRBV28,ASSFWDIARSTNEKLF
TRBV20-1,SAASLRGGKTGELF
TRBV6-5,ASSYSTQGRYNEQF
TRBV5-1,ASGGRNTGDRAHYGYT
TRBV24-1,ATSEPGLAGVGREQY
TRBV6-2/TRBV6-3,ASSYSIGRGAF